This TCR beta chain stems from a study of vaccination effects on CD4 cells after COVID-19 (dated by TCRdb to 2022 to 2024). About the study as a whole: Post-vaccine samples across the study were collected a median of 72 days after the second dose, with a range of 14 to 241. Altogether, roughly 10 COVID-19 convalescent patients and a few SARS-CoV-2-naive healthy vaccine recipients made up the full study. Cultures from other donors in the study were sequenced with the Oncomine TCR Beta short-read assay on an Illumina iSeq 100. In both COVID-19 convalescent patients and infection-naive vaccine recipients, the study compared SARS-CoV-2 spike-specific CD4+ TCR repertoires from before mRNA vaccination with those from after it.

Libraries were prepared through the immunoSEQ multiplex PCR assay. DNA from the CD4+ T cells that had been cultured and isolated underwent TCR beta CDR3 sequencing. In the authors' own workflow: Non-productive TCR sequences were discarded, and reads were trimmed to the CDR3 region, with only CDR3s of 7 or more amino acids retained. Antigen-specific clonotypes were identified with the MANAFEST web app by comparing expansion in peptide wells against reference cultures. To count as positive, a clone had to show expansion at FDR<0.05 compared with the reference and with all other wells, an odds ratio above 5, and a frequency above 0.1% in two replicate wells. Clonotypes significantly expanded in SARS-CoV-2 spike wells and in at least one common cold coronavirus spike condition were defined as cross-reactive. CDR3 similarity was assessed by Levenshtein distance using the stringdist R package, and unrooted trees were constructed with ape in R 3.6.1. Drawn from immuneACCESS, this table holds only the in-frame rearrangements with V and J called that TCRdb kept. Clones are partly lost; checked studies trace under half to an unresolved V gene and leave the rest unexplained. From that table come the V and J calls and clone size; the DNA was used to work out D and trimming. This sample has 20,000 to 25,000 clones in its table, and 69% of those were observed once. Of the sample, around 8.2% falls within the top ten clones.

This clone was observed a single time. No cognate antigen has been identified for it. Base-call qualities are not available, and no considerably larger clone is one nucleotide away. General findings and caveats noted by the study authors: Limitations of the study were the small number of convalescent patients and the absence of early post-infection timepoints. Clones induced by infection and clones induced by vaccination both contracted markedly at late timepoints after vaccination, which fits with T cell responses waning over time. In healthy vaccine recipients, vaccine-induced clones were almost all SARS-CoV-2 mono-reactive, with only 1 of 255 being cross-reactive with common cold coronaviruses.

In the ViraFEST assay, PBMC were stimulated with viral peptide pools, and antigen-specific CD4+ T cell clonotypes were then identified by expansion using TCR sequencing. After more than 9 days of culture, CD4+ T cells were isolated with the EasySep CD4+ T cell isolation kit. Participants received two doses of either the BNT162b2 or the mRNA-1273 mRNA SARS-CoV-2 vaccine. Healthy vaccine recipients had no prior SARS-CoV-2 infection, confirmed by negative nucleocapsid antibodies before and after vaccination. About 2 million PBMC per well were cultured in IMDM with around 5% human AB serum, roughly 10 IU/ml IL-2 and gentamicin, plus 10 ug/ml peptides. On days 3 and 7, half of the culture medium was replaced with fresh IL-2-containing medium. Each peptide stimulation condition was cultured in triplicate wells unless otherwise noted. PBMC were separated from whole blood using Ficoll-Paque Plus gradient centrifugation and were then either cryopreserved at -140C or used fresh. The overlapping peptide pools covered the spike proteins of SARS-CoV-2 and of the common cold coronaviruses HCoV-NL63, HCoV-OC43 and HCoV-229E. Genomic DNA was extracted from cultured CD4+ T cells with the QIAamp micro DNA kit.

Sample: CD4+ T cells from PBMCs cultured with SARS-CoV-2 spike peptides, taken after COVID-19 vaccination. The cell subset or site label corresponds to: SARS-CoV-2 spike overlapping peptide pool stimulation. The clonotype originates from a human donor who received a COVID-19 vaccine.

CDR3 sequence: CSVDGSRDRVTGYTF. The DNA is as follows: TGCAGCGTTGATGGTTCTCGGGACAGGGTGACTGGCTACACCTTC. The chain is encoded by TRBV29-1 joined to TRBJ1-2; 9 central nucleotides agree with TRBD1. Per the germline V gene, SQVTM is the CDR1 and ANQGSEA is the CDR2. The germline V and J ends show losses of 3 bases and 7 bases respectively, and no gene match explains 12 bases of the junction. The CDR3 measures 15 amino acids from cysteine to phenylalanine. Only CDR3 DNA remains: 45 bases, in frame from the first base.